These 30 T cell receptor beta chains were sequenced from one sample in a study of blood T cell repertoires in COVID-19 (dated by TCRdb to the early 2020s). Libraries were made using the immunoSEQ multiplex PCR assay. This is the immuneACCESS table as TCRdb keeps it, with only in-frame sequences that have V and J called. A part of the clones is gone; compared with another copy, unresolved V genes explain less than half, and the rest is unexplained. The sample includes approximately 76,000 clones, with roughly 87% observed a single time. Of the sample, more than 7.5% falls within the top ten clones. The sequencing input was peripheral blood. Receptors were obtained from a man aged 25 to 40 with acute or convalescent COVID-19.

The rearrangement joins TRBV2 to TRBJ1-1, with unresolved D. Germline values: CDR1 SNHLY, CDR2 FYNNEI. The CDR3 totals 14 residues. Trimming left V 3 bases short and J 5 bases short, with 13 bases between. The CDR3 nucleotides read TGTGCCAGCAGTGAGATGTTAGTAATGACTGAAGCTTTCTTT. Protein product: CASSEMLVMTEAFF.

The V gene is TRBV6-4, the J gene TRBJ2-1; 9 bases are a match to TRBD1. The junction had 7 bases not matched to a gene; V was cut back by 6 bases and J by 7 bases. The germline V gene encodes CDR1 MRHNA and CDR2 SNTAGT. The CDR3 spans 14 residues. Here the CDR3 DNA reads TGTGCCAGCAGCATGGACAGGGGAGGGAATGAGCAGTTCTTC. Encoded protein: CASSMDRGGNEQFF.

CDR3 sequence reads: CASSQWYGYGYTF. In nucleotides, the CDR3 is TGTGCCAGCAGCCAGTGGTACGGCTATGGCTACACCTTC. The genes are TRBV14 and TRBJ1-2; D unclear. CDR1 and CDR2 from the germline V gene are SGHDN and FVKESK. The CDR3 is 13 residues long. The V and J ends lost 3 bases and 4 bases respectively, with 9 bases between them.

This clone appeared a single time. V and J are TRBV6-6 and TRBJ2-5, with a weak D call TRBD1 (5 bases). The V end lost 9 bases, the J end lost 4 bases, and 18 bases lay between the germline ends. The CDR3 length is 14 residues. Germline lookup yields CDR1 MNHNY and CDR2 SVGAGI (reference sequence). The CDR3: CASWLKGRGETQYF. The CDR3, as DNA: TGTGCCAGTTGGCTGAAGGGGCGCGGAGAGACCCAGTACTTC.

CDR3 coding DNA: TGTGCCAGCAGCTTATCAAATATACGCGGGGGGAATCAGCCCCAGCATTTT. It encodes CASSLSNIRGGNQPQHF. V gene TRBV7-8 combines with J gene TRBJ1-5; tentative D call: TRBD1 (5 bases). Per the germline V gene, CDR1 is SGHVS and CDR2 is FQNEAQ. Trimming cost V 2 bases and J 4 bases, with 18 bases left between them. The CDR3 spans 17 residues.

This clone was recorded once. The CDR3 loop reads CASSPRESGYEQYF. CDR3 bases: TGCGCCAGCAGCCCCCGGGAGTCTGGCTACGAGCAGTACTTC. This chain uses TRBV4-1 with TRBJ2-7; perhaps TRBD2 as D (6 bases). V dropped 4 bases and J dropped 3 bases, with 13 bases sitting between them. From germline, CDR1 is MGHRA and CDR2 YSYEKL. CDR3 length: 14 residues.

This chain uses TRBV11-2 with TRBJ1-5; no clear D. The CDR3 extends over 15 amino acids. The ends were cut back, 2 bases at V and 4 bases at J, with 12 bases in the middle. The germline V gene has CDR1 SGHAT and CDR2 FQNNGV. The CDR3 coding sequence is TGTGCCAGCAGCTTAAAAGGCGGAGTTAATCAGCCCCAGCATTTT. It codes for CASSLKGGVNQPQHF.

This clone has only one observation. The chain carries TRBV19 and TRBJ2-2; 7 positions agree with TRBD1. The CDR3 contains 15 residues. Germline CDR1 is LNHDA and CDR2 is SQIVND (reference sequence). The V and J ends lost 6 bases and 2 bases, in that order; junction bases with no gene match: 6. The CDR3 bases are TGTGCCAGTAGCCTTGGACAGGTTAACACCGGGGAGCTGTTTTTT. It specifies CASSLGQVNTGELFF.

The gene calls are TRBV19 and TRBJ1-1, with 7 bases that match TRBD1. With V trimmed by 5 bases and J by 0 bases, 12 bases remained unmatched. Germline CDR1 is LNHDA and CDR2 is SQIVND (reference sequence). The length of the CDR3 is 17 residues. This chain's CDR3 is CASSAPGDRPMNTEAFF. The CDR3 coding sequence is TGTGCCAGTAGTGCCCCGGGGGACAGACCTATGAACACTGAAGCTTTCTTT.

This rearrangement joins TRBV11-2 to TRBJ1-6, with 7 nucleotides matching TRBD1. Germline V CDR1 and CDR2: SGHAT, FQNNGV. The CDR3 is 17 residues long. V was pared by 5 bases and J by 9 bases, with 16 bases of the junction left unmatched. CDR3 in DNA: TGTGCCAGCAGCCCGATCCGAGGGGGCCGACAGATTTCACCCCTCCACTTT. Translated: CASSPIRGGRQISPLHF.

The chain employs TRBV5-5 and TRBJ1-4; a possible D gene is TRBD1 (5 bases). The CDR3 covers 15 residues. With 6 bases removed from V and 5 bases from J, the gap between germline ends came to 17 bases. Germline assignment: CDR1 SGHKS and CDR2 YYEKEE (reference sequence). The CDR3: CASTPGGSLNEKLFF. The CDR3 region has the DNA TGTGCCAGCACCCCTGGGGGGTCACTAAATGAAAAACTGTTTTTT.

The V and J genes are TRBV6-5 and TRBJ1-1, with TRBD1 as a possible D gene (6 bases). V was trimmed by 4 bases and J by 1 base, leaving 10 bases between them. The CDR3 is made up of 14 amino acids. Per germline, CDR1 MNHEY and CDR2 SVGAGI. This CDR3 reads CASSSWDTNTEAFF. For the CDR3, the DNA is TGTGCCAGCAGTTCTTGGGACACGAACACTGAAGCTTTCTTT.

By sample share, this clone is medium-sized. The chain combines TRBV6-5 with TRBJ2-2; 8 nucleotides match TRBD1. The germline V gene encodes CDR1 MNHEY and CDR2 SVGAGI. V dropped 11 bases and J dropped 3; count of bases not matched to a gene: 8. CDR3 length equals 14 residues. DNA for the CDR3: TGTGCCGGGAGACAGGGGATGGACACCGGGGAGCTGTTTTTT. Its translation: CAGRQGMDTGELFF.

The CDR3 loop is CASLQGTGEYNEQFF. The DNA for the CDR3 is TGTGCCAGCCTACAGGGGACAGGGGAATACAATGAGCAGTTCTTC. The chain employs TRBV2 and TRBJ2-1; 10 nucleotides align to TRBD1. The J segment lost 4 bases and the V segment lost 8 bases, leaving 8 bases of the junction unmatched. The length of the CDR3 is 15 residues. Germline CDR1 and CDR2: SNHLY and FYNNEI.

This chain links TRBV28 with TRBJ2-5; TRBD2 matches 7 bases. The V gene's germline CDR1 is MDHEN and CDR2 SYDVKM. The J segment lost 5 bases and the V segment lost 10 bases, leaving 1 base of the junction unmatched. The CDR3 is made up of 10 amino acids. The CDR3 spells CAIGRETQYF. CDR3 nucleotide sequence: TGTGCCATCGGGAGGGAGACCCAGTACTTC.

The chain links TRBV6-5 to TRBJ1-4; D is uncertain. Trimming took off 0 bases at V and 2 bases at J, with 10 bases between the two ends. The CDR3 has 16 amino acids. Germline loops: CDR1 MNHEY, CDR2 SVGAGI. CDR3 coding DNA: TGTGCCAGCAGTTACTCGAAGGGAGCGACTAATGAAAAACTGTTTTTT. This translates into CASSYSKGATNEKLFF.

CDR3 loop: CASSGTGNNQPQHF. The CDR3 nucleotides are TGTGCCAGCAGCGGGACAGGGAACAATCAGCCCCAGCATTTT. V gene TRBV28 combines with J gene TRBJ1-5; 9 bases are shared with TRBD1. This CDR3 comprises 14 residues. The germline V gene has CDR1 MDHEN and CDR2 SYDVKM. V lost 6 bases, J lost 3 bases, and 3 bases stayed unmatched.

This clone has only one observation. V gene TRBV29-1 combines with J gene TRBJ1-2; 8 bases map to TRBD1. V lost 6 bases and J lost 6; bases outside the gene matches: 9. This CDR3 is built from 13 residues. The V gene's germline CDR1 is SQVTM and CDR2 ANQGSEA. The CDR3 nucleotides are TGCAGCGTCCAAGCGACAGGGGTCGATGGCTACACCTTC. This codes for CSVQATGVDGYTF.

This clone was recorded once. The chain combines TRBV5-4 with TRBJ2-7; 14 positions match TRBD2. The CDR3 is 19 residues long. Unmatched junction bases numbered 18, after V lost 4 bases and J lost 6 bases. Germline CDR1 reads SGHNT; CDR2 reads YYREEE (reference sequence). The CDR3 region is CASSHGPGTSGSRLGEQYF. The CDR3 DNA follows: TGTGCCAGCAGCCACGGTCCCGGGACTAGCGGGAGCAGGCTCGGCGAGCAGTACTTC.

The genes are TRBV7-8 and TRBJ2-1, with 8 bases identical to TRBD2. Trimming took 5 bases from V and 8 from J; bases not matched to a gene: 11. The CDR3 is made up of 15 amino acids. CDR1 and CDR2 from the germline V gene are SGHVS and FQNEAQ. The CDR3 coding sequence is TGTGCCAGCAGCCAATGGACTAGCTCGGTAGATGAGCAGTTCTTC. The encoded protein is CASSQWTSSVDEQFF.

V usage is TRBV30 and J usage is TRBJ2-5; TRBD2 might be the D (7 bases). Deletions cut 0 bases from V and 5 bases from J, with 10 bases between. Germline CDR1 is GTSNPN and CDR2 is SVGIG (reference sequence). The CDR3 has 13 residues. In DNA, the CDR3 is TGTGCCTGGAGTGTGGGGGGGCGTGAGACCCAGTACTTC. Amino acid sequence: CAWSVGGRETQYF.

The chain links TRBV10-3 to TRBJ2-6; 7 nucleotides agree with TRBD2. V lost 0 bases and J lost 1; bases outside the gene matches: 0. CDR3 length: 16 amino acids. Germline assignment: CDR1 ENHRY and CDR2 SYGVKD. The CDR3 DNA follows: TGTGCCATCAGTGAGTCGGGGGGGTCTGGGGCCAACGTCCTGACTTTC. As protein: CAISESGGSGANVLTF.

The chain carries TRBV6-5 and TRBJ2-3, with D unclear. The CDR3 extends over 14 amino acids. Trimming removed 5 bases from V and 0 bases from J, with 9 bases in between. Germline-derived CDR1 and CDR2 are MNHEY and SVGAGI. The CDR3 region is CASSRTYSTDTQYF. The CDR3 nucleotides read TGTGCCAGCAGTAGAACTTACAGCACAGATACGCAGTATTTT.

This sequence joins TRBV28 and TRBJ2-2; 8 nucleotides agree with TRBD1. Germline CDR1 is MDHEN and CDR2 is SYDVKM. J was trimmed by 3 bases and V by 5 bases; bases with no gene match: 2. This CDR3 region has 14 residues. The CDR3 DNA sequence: TGTGCCAGCAGTAGGACAGGGTACACCGGGGAGCTGTTTTTT. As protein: CASSRTGYTGELFF.

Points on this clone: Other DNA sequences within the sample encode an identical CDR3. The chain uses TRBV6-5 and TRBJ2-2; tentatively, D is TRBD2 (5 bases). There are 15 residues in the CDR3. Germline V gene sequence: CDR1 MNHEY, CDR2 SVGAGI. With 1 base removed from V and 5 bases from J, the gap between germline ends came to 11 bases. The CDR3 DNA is TGTGCCAGCAGTTACTTGTCGGGAAATACCGGGGAGCTGTTTTTT. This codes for CASSYLSGNTGELFF.

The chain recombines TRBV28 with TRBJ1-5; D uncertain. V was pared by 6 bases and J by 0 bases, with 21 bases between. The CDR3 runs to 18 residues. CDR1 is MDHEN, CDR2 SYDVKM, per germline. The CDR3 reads CASSHPTKSSYSNQPQHF. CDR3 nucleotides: TGTGCCAGCAGCCACCCAACAAAATCTTCGTATAGCAATCAGCCCCAGCATTTT.

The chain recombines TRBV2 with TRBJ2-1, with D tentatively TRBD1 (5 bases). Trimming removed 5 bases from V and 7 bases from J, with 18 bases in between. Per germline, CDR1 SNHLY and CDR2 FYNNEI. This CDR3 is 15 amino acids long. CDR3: CASSLSGLLGNEQFF. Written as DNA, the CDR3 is TGTGCCAGCAGTCTCTCAGGGTTGCTGGGGAATGAGCAGTTCTTC. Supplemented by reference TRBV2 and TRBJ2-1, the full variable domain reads EPEVTQTPSHQVTQMGQEVILRCVPISNHLYFYWYRQILGQKVEFLVSFYNNEISEKSEIFDDQFSVERPDGSNFTLKIRSTKLEDSAMYFCASSLSGLLGNEQFFGPGTRLTVL.

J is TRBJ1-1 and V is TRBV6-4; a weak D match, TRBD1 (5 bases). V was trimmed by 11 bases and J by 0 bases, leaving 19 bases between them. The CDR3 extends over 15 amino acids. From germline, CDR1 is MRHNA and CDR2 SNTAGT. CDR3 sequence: CAVSREGMMNTEAFF. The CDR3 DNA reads TGTGCCGTTTCGAGGGAGGGGATGATGAACACTGAAGCTTTCTTT.

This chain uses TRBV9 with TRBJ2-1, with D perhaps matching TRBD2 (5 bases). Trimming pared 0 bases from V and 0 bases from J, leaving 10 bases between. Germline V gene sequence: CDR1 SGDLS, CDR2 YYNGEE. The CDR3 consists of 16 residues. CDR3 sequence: CASSVATSPSYNEQFF. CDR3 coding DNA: TGTGCCAGCAGCGTAGCCACTAGTCCCTCCTACAATGAGCAGTTCTTC. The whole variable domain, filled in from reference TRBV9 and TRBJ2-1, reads DSGVTQTPKHLITATGQRVTLRCSPRSGDLSVYWYQQSLDQGLQFLIQYYNGEERAKGNILERFSAQQFPDLHSELNLSSLELGDSALYFCASSVATSPSYNEQFFGPGTRLTVL.

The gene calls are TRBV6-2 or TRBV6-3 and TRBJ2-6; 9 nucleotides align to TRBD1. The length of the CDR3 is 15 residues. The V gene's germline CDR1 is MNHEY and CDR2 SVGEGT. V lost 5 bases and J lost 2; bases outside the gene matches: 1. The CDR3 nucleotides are TGTGCCAGCAGTCACAGGGGGCCTGGGGCCAACGTCCTGACTTTC. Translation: CASSHRGPGANVLTF.